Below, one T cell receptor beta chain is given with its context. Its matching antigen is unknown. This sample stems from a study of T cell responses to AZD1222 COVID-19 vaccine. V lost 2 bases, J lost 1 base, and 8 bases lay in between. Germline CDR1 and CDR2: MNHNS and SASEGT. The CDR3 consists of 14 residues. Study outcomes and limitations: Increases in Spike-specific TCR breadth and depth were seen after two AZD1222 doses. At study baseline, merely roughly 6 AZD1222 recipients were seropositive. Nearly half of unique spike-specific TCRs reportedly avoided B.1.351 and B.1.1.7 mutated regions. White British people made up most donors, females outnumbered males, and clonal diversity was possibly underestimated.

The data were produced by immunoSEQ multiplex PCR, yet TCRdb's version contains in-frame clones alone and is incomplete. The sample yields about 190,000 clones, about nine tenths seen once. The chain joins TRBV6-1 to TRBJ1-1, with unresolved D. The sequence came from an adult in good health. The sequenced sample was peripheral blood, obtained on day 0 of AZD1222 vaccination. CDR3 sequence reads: CASSESGRNTEAFF. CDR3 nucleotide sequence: TGTGCCAGCAGTGAATCGGGCAGGAACACTGAAGCTTTCTTT.